A single sample is the source of the 31 T cell receptor beta chains below, sequenced in a study of T cell changes during pregnancy in multiple sclerosis. The data were produced by immunoSEQ multiplex PCR, yet TCRdb's version contains in-frame clones alone and is incomplete. The sample has roughly 79,000 clones; 90% to 95% are singletons. The material sequenced was CD4+ T cells from peripheral blood mononuclear cells, taken before pregnancy. The receptors derive from a female donor with multiple sclerosis, enrolled in a pregnancy study.

The chain has TRBV4-1 and TRBJ2-1; TRBD1 aligns across 10 bases. The trim removed 3 bases at V and 4 bases at J, leaving 6 bases unmatched. CDR1 and CDR2 from the germline V gene are MGHRA and YSYEKL. This CDR3 is built from 16 residues. Here the CDR3 reads CASSHRQGAFYNEQFF. The CDR3 DNA reads TGCGCCAGCAGCCACCGACAGGGGGCTTTTTACAATGAGCAGTTCTTC.

The chain links TRBV19 to TRBJ1-4; D possibly corresponds to TRBD1 (6 bases). Looked up from germline, CDR1 is LNHDA and CDR2 is SQIVND (reference sequence). The length of the CDR3 is 15 residues. Deletions cut 7 bases from V and 5 bases from J, with 17 bases between. The CDR3 nucleotides read TGTGCCAGTAAAGATCTTGGGACACAAAATGAAAAACTGTTTTTT. This gives the protein CASKDLGTQNEKLFF.

The V gene is TRBV30, the J gene TRBJ2-3; D perhaps matches TRBD1 (5 bases). V was pared by 2 bases and J by 0 bases, with 12 bases between. This CDR3 has 15 amino acids. Germline V CDR1 and CDR2: GTSNPN, SVGIG (reference sequence). CDR3 amino acids: CAWSQGQVSTDTQYF. CDR3 DNA: TGTGCCTGGAGTCAGGGTCAAGTAAGCACAGATACGCAGTATTTT.

The chain joins TRBV2 to TRBJ2-2, with 10 bases lining up with TRBD2. The trim removed 8 bases at V and 5 bases at J, leaving 5 bases unmatched. Germline V gene lookup returns CDR1 SNHLY and CDR2 FYNNEI. The CDR3 runs to 14 residues. CDR3 sequence reads: CASGSGRATGELFF. The CDR3 DNA reads TGTGCCAGCGGCAGCGGGAGGGCGACCGGGGAGCTGTTTTTT.

The rearrangement uses TRBV9 and TRBJ2-1; TRBD2 might be the D (5 bases). In germline, CDR1 is SGDLS, CDR2 YYNGEE. Trimming shortened V by 1 base and J by 5 bases, and 16 bases separated the two germline ends. This CDR3 has 16 residues. CDR3 loop: CASSVPGVIAHNEQFF. For the CDR3, the DNA is TGTGCCAGCAGCGTACCCGGGGTTATAGCCCACAATGAGCAGTTCTTC.

The V call is TRBV5-1, the J call TRBJ2-7; 8 bases fit TRBD2. Germline V gene lookup returns CDR1 SGHRS and CDR2 YFSETQ. The V and J ends lost 2 bases and 8 bases, in that order; junction bases with no gene match: 12. The CDR3 is 15 amino acids. DNA for the CDR3: TGCGCCAGCAGCTTTGTGTCGGGAGGGCCGAAAAAGCAGTACTTC. This codes for CASSFVSGGPKKQYF. The whole variable domain, filled in from reference TRBV5-1 and TRBJ2-7, reads KAGVTQTPRYLIKTRGQQVTLSCSPISGHRSVSWYQQTPGQGLQFLFEYFSETQRNKGNFPGRFSGRQFSNSRSEMNVSTLELGDSALYLCASSFVSGGPKKQYFGPGTRLTVT.

The chain couples TRBV27 to TRBJ2-3; the D gene is possibly TRBD2 (5 bases). V shed 5 bases and J shed 4 bases, with 16 bases lying between them. The CDR3 consists of 15 residues. Per the germline V gene, CDR1 is MNHEY and CDR2 is SMNVEV (reference sequence). For the CDR3, the DNA is TGTGCCAGCAGTCCAACTAGGGTTCGGGCAGATACGCAGTATTTT. This gives the protein CASSPTRVRADTQYF.

The V and J genes are TRBV15 and TRBJ1-1; the D gene is possibly TRBD1 (6 bases). Germline V CDR1 and CDR2: LNHNV, YYDKDF (reference sequence). The ends were cut back, 0 bases at V and 6 bases at J, with 26 bases in the middle. The CDR3 totals 19 residues. For the CDR3, the DNA is TGTGCCACCAGCAGAGATCGGGACGGCCGGGGGGCCCGTTTCTCTGAAGCTTTCTTT. This gives the protein CATSRDRDGRGARFSEAFF.

V and J are TRBV12-5 and TRBJ1-2, with D unclear. The V end was cut by 2 bases, the J end by 8 bases, with 18 bases between. This CDR3 comprises 15 residues. Looked up from germline, CDR1 is LGHNT and CDR2 is FRNRAP. In DNA, the CDR3 is TGTGCTAGTGGTTTGTTAGTTGGCAGAGGGTACGGCTACACCTTC. Translation gives CASGLLVGRGYGYTF.

The J gene is TRBJ2-3, the V gene TRBV5-8; TRBD2 agrees at 13 bases. Germline CDR1 SGHTS, CDR2 YDEGEE. The CDR3 length is 17 residues. J gave up 3 bases and V 3 bases, and 7 bases lay outside the gene matches. Here the CDR3 reads CASSWTGTSGITDTQYF. The CDR3 bases are TGTGCCAGCAGCTGGACCGGGACTAGCGGGATTACAGATACGCAGTATTTT.

This clone was picked up one time. The chain has TRBV5-8 and TRBJ1-2, with 10 bases matching TRBD1. The CDR3 consists of 14 residues. Germline V CDR1 and CDR2: SGHTS, YDEGEE. V was pared by 4 bases and J by 8 bases, with 8 bases of the junction left unmatched. The CDR3 sequence: CASSPDRGLGGYTF. The CDR3 DNA reads TGTGCCAGCAGCCCTGACAGGGGGCTTGGGGGCTACACCTTC.

This chain joins TRBV27 and TRBJ1-1; D is undetermined. Germline lookup yields CDR1 MNHEY and CDR2 SMNVEV (reference sequence). Trimming removed 1 base at V and 7 bases at J, with 13 bases between. The CDR3 totals 14 residues. The CDR3 sequence is CASSLLAGRGEAFF. DNA of the CDR3: TGTGCCAGCAGTTTATTGGCGGGTCGAGGTGAAGCTTTCTTT.

Only one count was recorded for this clone. J is TRBJ2-3 and V is TRBV28, with D perhaps matching TRBD2 (6 bases). This CDR3 is 15 amino acids long. V lost 4 bases, J lost 2 bases, and 13 bases lay in between. Looked up from germline, CDR1 is MDHEN and CDR2 is SYDVKM. CDR3 nucleotide sequence: TGTGCCAGCAGTTGGGGTAGCGGTATCACAGATACGCAGTATTTT. Translation gives CASSWGSGITDTQYF.

The genes are TRBV7-8 and TRBJ2-5, with a possible D match to TRBD1 (6 bases). The V end lost 5 bases, the J end lost 5 bases, and 24 bases lay between the germline ends. Germline CDR1 SGHVS, CDR2 FQNEAQ. The CDR3 loop spans 17 amino acids. The CDR3 DNA sequence: TGTGCCAGCAGCCCCGCCCCGGGACAAATAAGGAGTGAGACCCAGTACTTC. Protein sequence: CASSPAPGQIRSETQYF.

V usage is TRBV5-4 and J usage is TRBJ2-1, with TRBD2 matching over 9 bases. The CDR3 is made up of 12 amino acids. Trimming cost V 3 bases and J 9 bases; bases outside gene matches: 1. Germline CDR1 reads SGHNT; CDR2 reads YYREEE (reference sequence). The CDR3 DNA sequence: TGTGCCAGCAGCTCGACTAGCGGTGAGCAGTTCTTC. This gives the protein CASSSTSGEQFF. Looking up the rest from reference TRBV5-4 and TRBJ2-1 gives the full variable domain: ETGVTQSPTHLIKTRGQQVTLRCSSQSGHNTVSWYQQALGQGPQFIFQYYREEENGRGNFPPRFSGLQFPNYSSELNVNALELDDSALYLCASSSTSGEQFFGPGTRLTVL.

The J gene is TRBJ2-7, the V gene TRBV5-1; 10 positions match TRBD1. The trim removed 2 bases at V and 7 bases at J, leaving 6 bases unmatched. Germline V gene sequence: CDR1 SGHRS, CDR2 YFSETQ. The CDR3 has 14 residues. The DNA for the CDR3 is TGCGCCAGCAGCTTCCGGGACAGGGGCCGAGAGCAGTACTTC. It is translated as CASSFRDRGREQYF.

This clone was picked up a small number of times. The chain combines TRBV13 with TRBJ1-1; no clear D gene. Per the germline V gene, CDR1 is PRHDT and CDR2 is FYEKMQ (reference sequence). The CDR3 contains 13 residues. V was pared by 3 bases and J by 4 bases, with 9 bases between. The DNA for the CDR3 is TGTGCCAGCAGCTTCCAGGTGGGCACTGAAGCTTTCTTT. Its protein is CASSFQVGTEAFF.

This rearrangement joins TRBV7-2 to TRBJ1-1, with TRBD1 matching over 11 bases. CDR3 length: 16 residues. CDR1 and CDR2 from the germline V gene are SGHTA and FQGNSA. Losses at the gene ends were 0 bases for V and 5 bases for J; bases not matched to a gene: 5. The CDR3 nucleotides read TGTGCCAGCAGCTTAGCCGGGACAGGGGGATTTACTGAAGCTTTCTTT. The encoded protein is CASSLAGTGGFTEAFF.

The chain combines TRBV27 with TRBJ2-7, with TRBD2 matching over 8 bases. The germline V gene has CDR1 MNHEY and CDR2 SMNVEV (reference sequence). V lost 2 bases to trimming and J lost 7 bases; unmatched junction nucleotides: 10. The CDR3 contains 15 residues. CDR3 residues: CASSLGSAGVEEQYF. The CDR3 DNA is TGTGCCAGCAGTTTAGGGTCAGCGGGAGTAGAAGAGCAGTACTTC.

This rearrangement joins TRBV6-5 to TRBJ2-2, with TRBD1 identical over 9 bases. Unmatched junction bases numbered 3, after V lost 0 bases and J lost 7 bases. Germline V gives CDR1 MNHEY, CDR2 SVGAGI. The CDR3 is 15 amino acids. CDR3 sequence reads: CASSYSGQGSGELFF. The CDR3 DNA reads TGTGCCAGCAGTTACTCGGGACAGGGAAGCGGGGAGCTGTTTTTT.

This chain joins TRBV9 and TRBJ2-6, with D hard to call. The CDR3 has 17 amino acids. Trimming shortened V by 4 bases and J by 0 bases, and 14 bases separated the two germline ends. The germline V gene has CDR1 SGDLS and CDR2 YYNGEE. CDR3 loop: CASSPHLPGSGANVLTF. DNA for the CDR3: TGTGCCAGCAGCCCCCACTTGCCGGGCTCTGGGGCCAACGTCCTGACTTTC.

The rearrangement links TRBV20-1 to TRBJ2-5; a weak D match, TRBD2 (6 bases). The CDR3 has 11 residues. The V end was cut by 6 bases, the J end by 4 bases, with 9 bases between. The germline V gene has CDR1 DFQATT and CDR2 SNEGSKA (reference sequence). The chain's CDR3 is CSAGSGETQYF. The CDR3 coding sequence is TGCAGTGCCGGTAGCGGAGAGACCCAGTACTTC.

This chain joins TRBV6-1 and TRBJ2-2; maybe TRBD2 (6 bases). Germline-derived CDR1 and CDR2 are MNHNS and SASEGT. There are 17 residues in the CDR3. The ends were cut back, 4 bases at V and 3 bases at J, with 18 bases in the middle. The CDR3, as DNA: TGTGCCAGCAGTGCCGGCCGGAGGGGTGGATACACCGGGGAGCTGTTTTTT. Translation: CASSAGRRGGYTGELFF.

This chain links TRBV30 with TRBJ1-6, with D tentatively TRBD1 (6 bases). Trimming shortened V by 3 bases and J by 7 bases, and 16 bases separated the two germline ends. The CDR3 has 15 residues. Germline CDR1 is GTSNPN and CDR2 is SVGIG (reference sequence). Here the CDR3 reads CAWSPSVGQNSPLHF. In DNA, the CDR3 is TGTGCCTGGAGCCCCTCGGTGGGACAAAATTCACCCCTCCACTTT.

The chain employs TRBV7-8 and TRBJ2-2, with TRBD2 matching 7 bases. Germline loops: CDR1 SGHVS, CDR2 FQNEAQ. V lost 2 bases and J lost 1; bases outside the gene matches: 10. The CDR3 is 18 amino acids. The CDR3 sequence is CASSLPLRLAVNTGELFF. In DNA form, the CDR3 reads TGTGCCAGCAGCTTACCACTTCGACTAGCAGTGAACACCGGGGAGCTGTTTTTT.

The V and J genes are TRBV19 and TRBJ1-2; 9 bases are shared with TRBD1. Germline lookup yields CDR1 LNHDA and CDR2 SQIVND (reference sequence). Germline trimming cut 6 bases from V and 4 bases from J; bases unmatched to any gene: 9. CDR3 length equals 15 residues. The CDR3 DNA reads as TGTGCCAGTAGCGCAACAGGGGGCCGAATCTATGGCTACACCTTC. Protein sequence: CASSATGGRIYGYTF.

The chain employs TRBV15 and TRBJ2-1; TRBD2 matches at 10 bases. V dropped 0 bases and J dropped 8; count of bases not matched to a gene: 7. The CDR3 has 16 amino acids. Germline CDR1 LNHNV, CDR2 YYDKDF (reference sequence). The CDR3 loop is CATSRESGRALYEQFF. CDR3 in DNA: TGTGCCACCAGCAGAGAGAGCGGGAGGGCCTTATATGAGCAGTTCTTC.

The chain employs TRBV5-1 and TRBJ1-2; 7 bases align to TRBD1. In germline, CDR1 is SGHRS, CDR2 YFSETQ. V lost 2 bases to trimming and J lost 4 bases; unmatched junction nucleotides: 5. The length of the CDR3 is 14 residues. Here the CDR3 DNA reads TGCGCCAGCAGCTTCGGCCAGGGGGGCTATGGCTACACCTTC. It yields the protein CASSFGQGGYGYTF.

This clone was recorded only once. The V and J genes are TRBV19 and TRBJ2-3, with D tentatively TRBD2 (6 bases). V gave up 1 base and J gave up 0 bases, with 14 bases separating them. The CDR3 extends over 17 amino acids. Per germline, CDR1 LNHDA and CDR2 SQIVND (reference sequence). The CDR3 is CASSIGRRDTSTDTQYF. CDR3 DNA: TGTGCCAGTAGTATAGGACGGCGGGATACTAGCACAGATACGCAGTATTTT.

The gene calls are TRBV7-8 and TRBJ1-4; 12 nucleotides align to TRBD1. The germline V gene has CDR1 SGHVS and CDR2 FQNEAQ. The CDR3 runs 15 residues. The trim removed 4 bases at V and 8 bases at J, leaving 5 bases unmatched. CDR3 sequence (DNA): TGTGCCAGCAGCTCACGGGACAGGGGGCGGGAAAAACTGTTTTTT. Its protein is CASSSRDRGREKLFF.

The rearrangement links TRBV5-1 to TRBJ1-5; D is uncertain. CDR3 size: 13 residues. Germline CDR1 reads SGHRS; CDR2 reads YFSETQ. The V end lost 4 bases, the J end lost 0 bases, and 5 bases lay between the germline ends. CDR3 amino acids: CASSRDSNQPQHF. CDR3 nucleotide sequence: TGCGCCAGCAGCCGCGATAGCAATCAGCCCCAGCATTTT.